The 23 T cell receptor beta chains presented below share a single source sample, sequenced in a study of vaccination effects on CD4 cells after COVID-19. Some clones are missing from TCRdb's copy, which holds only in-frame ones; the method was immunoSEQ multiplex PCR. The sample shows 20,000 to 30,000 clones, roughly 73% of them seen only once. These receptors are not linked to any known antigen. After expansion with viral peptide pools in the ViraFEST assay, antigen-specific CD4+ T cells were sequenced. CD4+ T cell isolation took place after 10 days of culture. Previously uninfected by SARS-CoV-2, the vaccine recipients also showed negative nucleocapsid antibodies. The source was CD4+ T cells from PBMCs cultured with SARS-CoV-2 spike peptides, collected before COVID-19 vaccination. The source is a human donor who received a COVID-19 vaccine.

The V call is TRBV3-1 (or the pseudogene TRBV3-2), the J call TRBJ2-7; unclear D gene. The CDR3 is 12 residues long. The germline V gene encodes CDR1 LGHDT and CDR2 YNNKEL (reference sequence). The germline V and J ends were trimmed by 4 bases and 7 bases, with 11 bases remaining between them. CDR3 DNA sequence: TGTGCCAGCAGCCCCGGTTCTAAGGAGCAGTACTTC. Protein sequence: CASSPGSKEQYF.

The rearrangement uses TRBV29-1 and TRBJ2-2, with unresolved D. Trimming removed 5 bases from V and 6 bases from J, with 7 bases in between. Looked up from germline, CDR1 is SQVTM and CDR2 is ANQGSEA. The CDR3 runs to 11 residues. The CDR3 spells CSVREAGELFF. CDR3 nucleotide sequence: TGCAGCGTTCGTGAAGCCGGGGAGCTGTTTTTT.

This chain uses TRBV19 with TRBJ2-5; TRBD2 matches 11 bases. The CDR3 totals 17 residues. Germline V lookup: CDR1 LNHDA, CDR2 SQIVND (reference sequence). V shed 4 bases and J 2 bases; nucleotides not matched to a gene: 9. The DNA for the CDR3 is TGTGCCAGTAGTACCATCGGACTAGCGGGTGCACAAGAGACCCAGTACTTC. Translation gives CASSTIGLAGAQETQYF.

CDR3 in DNA: TGTGCCAGCAGCCAAGTCCGACGGTACAATGAGCAGTTCTTC. Translated: CASSQVRRYNEQFF. The chain joins TRBV3-1 (or the pseudogene TRBV3-2) to TRBJ2-1, with D hard to call. CDR3 length: 14 residues. V dropped 1 base and J dropped 4 bases, with 8 bases sitting between them. CDR1 and CDR2 (germline): LGHDT, YNNKEL (reference sequence).

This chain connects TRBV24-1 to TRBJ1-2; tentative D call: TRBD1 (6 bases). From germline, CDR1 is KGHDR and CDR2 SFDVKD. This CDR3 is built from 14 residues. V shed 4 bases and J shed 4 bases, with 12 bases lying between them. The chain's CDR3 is CATSDTDRTYGYTF. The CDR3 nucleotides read TGTGCCACCAGTGACACCGACAGGACCTATGGCTACACCTTC.

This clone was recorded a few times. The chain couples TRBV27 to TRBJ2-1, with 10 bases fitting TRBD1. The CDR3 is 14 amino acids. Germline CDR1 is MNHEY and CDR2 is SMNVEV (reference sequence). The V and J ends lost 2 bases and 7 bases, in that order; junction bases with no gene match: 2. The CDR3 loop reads CASSLRQGANEQFF. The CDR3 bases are TGTGCCAGCAGTTTAAGACAGGGGGCGAATGAGCAGTTCTTC.

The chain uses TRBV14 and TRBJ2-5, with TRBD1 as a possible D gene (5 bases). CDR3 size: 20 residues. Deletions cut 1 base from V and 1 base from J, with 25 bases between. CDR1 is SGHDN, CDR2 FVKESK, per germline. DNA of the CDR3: TGTGCCAGCAGCCAAGCAAGGTCGGTCAGGGTGAGTCGGATCCAAGAGACCCAGTACTTC. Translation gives CASSQARSVRVSRIQETQYF.

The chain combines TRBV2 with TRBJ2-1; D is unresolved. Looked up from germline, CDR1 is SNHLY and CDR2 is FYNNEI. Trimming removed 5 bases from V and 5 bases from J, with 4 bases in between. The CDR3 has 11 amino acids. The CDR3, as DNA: TGTGCCAGCAGTAATGACAATGAGCAGTTCTTC. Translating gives CASSNDNEQFF. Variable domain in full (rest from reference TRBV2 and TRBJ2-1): EPEVTQTPSHQVTQMGQEVILRCVPISNHLYFYWYRQILGQKVEFLVSFYNNEISEKSEIFDDQFSVERPDGSNFTLKIRSTKLEDSAMYFCASSNDNEQFFGPGTRLTVL.

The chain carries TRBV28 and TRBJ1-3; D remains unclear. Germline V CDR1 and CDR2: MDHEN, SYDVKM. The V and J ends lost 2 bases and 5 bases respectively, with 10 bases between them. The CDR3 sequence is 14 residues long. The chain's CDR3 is CASSLTDRRNTIYF. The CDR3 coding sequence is TGTGCCAGCAGTTTAACGGACCGGAGAAACACCATATATTTT.

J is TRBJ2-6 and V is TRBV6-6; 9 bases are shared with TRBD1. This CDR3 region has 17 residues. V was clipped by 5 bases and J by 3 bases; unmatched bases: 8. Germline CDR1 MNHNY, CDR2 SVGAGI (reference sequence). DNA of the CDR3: TGTGCCAGCAGTCGGGAACAGGGGGCGCATGGGGCCAACGTCCTGACTTTC. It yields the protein CASSREQGAHGANVLTF.

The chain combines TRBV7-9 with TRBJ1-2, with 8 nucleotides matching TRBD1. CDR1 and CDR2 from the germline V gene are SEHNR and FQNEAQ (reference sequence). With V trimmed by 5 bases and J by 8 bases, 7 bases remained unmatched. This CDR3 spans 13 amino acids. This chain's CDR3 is CASSQGQVRGYTF. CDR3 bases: TGTGCCAGCAGCCAGGGACAGGTTCGAGGCTACACCTTC. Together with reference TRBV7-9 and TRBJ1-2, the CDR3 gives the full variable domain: DTGVSQNPRHKITKRGQNVTFRCDPISEHNRLYWYRQTLGQGPEFLTYFQNEAQLEKSRLLSDRFSAERPKGSFSTLEIQRTEQGDSAMYLCASSQGQVRGYTFGSGTRLTVV.

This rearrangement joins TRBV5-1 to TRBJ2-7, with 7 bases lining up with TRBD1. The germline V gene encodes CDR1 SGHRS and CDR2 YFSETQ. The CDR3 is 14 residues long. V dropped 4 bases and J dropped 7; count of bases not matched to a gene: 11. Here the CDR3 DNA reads TGCGCCAGCAGCATCGCAGGGGGTTACGGGGAGCAGTACTTC. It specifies CASSIAGGYGEQYF.

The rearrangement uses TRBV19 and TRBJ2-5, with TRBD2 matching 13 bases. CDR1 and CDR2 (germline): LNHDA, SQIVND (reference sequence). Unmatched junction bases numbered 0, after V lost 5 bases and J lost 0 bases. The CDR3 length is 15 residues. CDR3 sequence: CASSGTSGDQETQYF. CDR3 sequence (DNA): TGTGCCAGTAGTGGGACTAGCGGGGACCAAGAGACCCAGTACTTC. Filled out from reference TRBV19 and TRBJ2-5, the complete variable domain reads DGGITQSPKYLFRKEGQNVTLSCEQNLNHDAMYWYRQDPGQGLRLIYYSQIVNDFQKGDIAEGYSVSREKKESFPLTVTSAQKNPTAFYLCASSGTSGDQETQYFGPGTRLLVL.

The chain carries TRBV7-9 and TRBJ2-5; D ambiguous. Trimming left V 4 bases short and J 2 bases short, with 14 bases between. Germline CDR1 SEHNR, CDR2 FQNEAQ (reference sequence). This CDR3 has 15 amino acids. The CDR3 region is CASSSESDVQETQYF. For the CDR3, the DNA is TGTGCCAGCAGCTCAGAATCGGATGTACAAGAGACCCAGTACTTC.

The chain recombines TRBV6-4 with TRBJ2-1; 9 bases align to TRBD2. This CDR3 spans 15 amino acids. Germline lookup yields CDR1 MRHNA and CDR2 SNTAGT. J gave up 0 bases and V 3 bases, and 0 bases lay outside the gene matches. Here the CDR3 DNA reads TGTGCCAGCAGTGAACTAGCGGGCTCCTACAATGAGCAGTTCTTC. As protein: CASSELAGSYNEQFF.

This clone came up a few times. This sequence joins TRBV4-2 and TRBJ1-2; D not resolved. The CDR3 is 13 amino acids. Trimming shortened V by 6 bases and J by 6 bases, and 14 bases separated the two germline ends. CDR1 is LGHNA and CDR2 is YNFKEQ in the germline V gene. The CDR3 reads CASRREFGDGYTF. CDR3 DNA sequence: TGTGCCAGCAGAAGGGAGTTTGGGGATGGCTACACCTTC.

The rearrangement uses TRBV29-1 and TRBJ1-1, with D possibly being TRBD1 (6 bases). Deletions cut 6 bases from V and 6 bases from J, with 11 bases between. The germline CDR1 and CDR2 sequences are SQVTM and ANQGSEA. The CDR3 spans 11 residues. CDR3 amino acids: CSVQGGAEAFF. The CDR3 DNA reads TGCAGCGTACAGGGTGGGGCTGAAGCTTTCTTT.

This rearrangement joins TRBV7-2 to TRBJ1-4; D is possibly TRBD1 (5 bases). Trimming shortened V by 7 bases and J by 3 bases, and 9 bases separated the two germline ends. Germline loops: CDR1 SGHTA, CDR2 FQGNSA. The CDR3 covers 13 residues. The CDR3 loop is CASMAGPNEKLFF. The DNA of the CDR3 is TGTGCCAGCATGGCGGGACCTAATGAAAAACTGTTTTTT.

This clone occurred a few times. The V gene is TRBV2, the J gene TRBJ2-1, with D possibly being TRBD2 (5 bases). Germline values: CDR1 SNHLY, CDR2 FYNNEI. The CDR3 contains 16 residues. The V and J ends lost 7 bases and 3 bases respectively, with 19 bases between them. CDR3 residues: CASTKEEQGFYNEQFF. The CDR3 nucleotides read TGTGCCAGCACCAAGGAGGAACAAGGGTTCTACAATGAGCAGTTCTTC.

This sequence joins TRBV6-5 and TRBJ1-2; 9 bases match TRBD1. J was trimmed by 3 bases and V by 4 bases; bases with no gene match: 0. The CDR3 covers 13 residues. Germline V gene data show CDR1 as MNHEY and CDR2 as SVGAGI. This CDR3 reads CASSWTGDYGYTF. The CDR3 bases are TGTGCCAGCAGTTGGACAGGGGACTATGGCTACACCTTC.

CDR3 loop: CASSLSTTNEKLFF. As DNA, the CDR3 is TGCGCCAGCAGCTTGTCCACAACTAATGAAAAACTGTTTTTT. The rearrangement joins TRBV5-1 to TRBJ1-4; no reliable D call. Trimming shortened V by 1 base and J by 0 bases, and 4 bases separated the two germline ends. Looked up from germline, CDR1 is SGHRS and CDR2 is YFSETQ. The CDR3 consists of 14 residues.

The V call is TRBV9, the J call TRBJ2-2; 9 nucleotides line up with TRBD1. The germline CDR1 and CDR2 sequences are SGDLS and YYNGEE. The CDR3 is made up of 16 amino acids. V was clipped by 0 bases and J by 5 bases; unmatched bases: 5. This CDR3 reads CASSVVGQGKTGELFF. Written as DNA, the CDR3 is TGTGCCAGCAGCGTAGTGGGACAGGGTAAAACCGGGGAGCTGTTTTTT.

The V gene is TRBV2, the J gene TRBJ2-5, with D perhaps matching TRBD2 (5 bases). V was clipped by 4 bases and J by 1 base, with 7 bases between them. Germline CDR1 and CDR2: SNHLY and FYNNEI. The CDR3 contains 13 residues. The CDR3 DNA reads TGTGCCAGCAGTGTTAGCGTCCAAGAGACCCAGTACTTC. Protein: CASSVSVQETQYF.